This T cell receptor beta chain was recovered during a study of blood T cell repertoires in COVID-19. The protocol was immunoSEQ multiplex PCR, while the TCRdb copy is restricted to in-frame clones and leaves out a portion. Here the sample spans some 180,000 clones, approximately 85% being singletons. Residents of approximately 25 US areas, aged about 18 to 89 years, made up the participants. Cohort placement rested on clinical history that participants reported themselves. This CDR3 has 15 amino acids. CDR1 is LGHDT, CDR2 YNNKEL, per germline (reference sequence). Trimming took 1 base from V and 6 from J, leaving 13 bases between them.

The receptor was isolated from a man in his forties who had recovered from COVID-19. This rearrangement joins TRBV3-1 (or the pseudogene TRBV3-2) to TRBJ1-5; D is unresolved. The sample consisted of PBMCs or T cells enriched from blood (not recorded which). The CDR3 nucleotides are TGTGCCAGCAGCCAAGGGAAGCGAGTGGGTCAGCCCCAGCATTTT. Encoded protein: CASSQGKRVGQPQHF.